This T cell receptor (beta chain) was found in a study of human T cells and chemical hapten exposure. Study-wide points: TCRs above 1 in 1000 frequency did not change with DPC sensitization. PT1 expanded TCR counts correlated positively with patch test score.

This clonotype was picked up many times. Its antigen is not known. As to time point: patch test 2, 6 weeks after DPC sensitization. Specified treatment: therapeutic diphenylcyclopropenone sensitization with weekly scalp DPC. Unique molecular identifiers were linked by the library to individual cDNA molecules. TCRdb analysed the RACE reads with MiXCR anew, one entry per CDR3 protein. Found here are some 81,000 distinct CDR3 sequences, 11% of them singletons; the top ten hold around 1.4%. The material sequenced was whole blood, taken in connection with sensitization to the hapten diphenylcyclopropenone (DPC). The clonotype comes from a man aged 18 to 35 with alopecia areata. Some clones in this sample may be carry-over from other donors' samples.

The CDR3 DNA reads as TGTGCCAGCAGCTTATCAGGGACCACTGAAGCTTTCTTT. Translating gives CASSLSGTTEAFF. The chain has TRBV7-3 and TRBJ1-1, with a tentative D call TRBD1 (5 bases). Deletions cut 2 bases from V and 4 bases from J, with 8 bases between. CDR3 length: 13 residues. The germline V gene encodes CDR1 SGHTA and CDR2 FQGTGA.